The entry below gives a single T cell receptor beta chain sequence along with its context. The germline gives CDR1 MNHEY, CDR2 SMNVEV (reference sequence). The CDR3 runs 13 residues. The V and J ends lost 5 bases and 6 bases respectively, with 11 bases between them. These data are taken from a study of T cell changes during pregnancy in multiple sclerosis. Produced via immunoSEQ multiplex PCR; TCRdb's table is partial and in-frame only. The sample has about 110,000 clones, around 90% seen once. Material: peripheral blood, obtained in the third trimester of pregnancy. The chain combines TRBV27 with TRBJ1-5; D call uncertain. The receptor was derived from a female donor in good health, enrolled as a control in a pregnancy study. Here the CDR3 DNA reads TGTGCCAGCAGTCTTAGCCAGAGTCAGCCCCAGCATTTT. Translated: CASSLSQSQPQHF.